The rows below give T cell receptor beta chains drawn from one sample of a study of blood T cell repertoires in COVID-19. The protocol was immunoSEQ multiplex PCR, while the TCRdb copy is restricted to in-frame clones and leaves out a portion. Of approximately 140,000 clones listed, 75% to 90% were seen once; the top ten hold roughly 18%. The sequenced sample consisted of peripheral blood. The source is a man between 50 and 59 years old with active or convalescent COVID-19. CDR3s include the opening cysteine and the closing phenylalanine or tryptophan. Where a row states a size, it is once, few, many or the class of an expanded clone; other rows omit it.

v_call: TRBV30
clone_size: -
cdr3_aa: CAWSPGERAEAFF

v_call: TRBV4-2
clone_size: -
cdr3_aa: CASTNGGLRGLSADTQYF

v_call: TRBV6-5
clone_size: -
cdr3_aa: CASREGTYGYTF

v_call: TRBV4-1
clone_size: once
cdr3_aa: CASSRFTESNQPQHF

v_call: TRBV5-4
clone_size: -
cdr3_aa: CASSLGPGQRVGETQYF

v_call: TRBV21-1
clone_size: -
cdr3_aa: CASSKRGRETNEKLFF

v_call: TRBV30
clone_size: -
cdr3_aa: CAWSPGFNTEAFF

v_call: TRBV18
clone_size: -
cdr3_aa: CASSPRRLAGDNEQFF

v_call: TRBV20-1
clone_size: -
cdr3_aa: CSASRAYEQYF

v_call: TRBV5-1
clone_size: -
cdr3_aa: CASSSLRHNTGELFF

v_call: TRBV6-5
clone_size: -
cdr3_aa: CASSYPRQGGSYGYTF

v_call: TRBV7-9
clone_size: -
cdr3_aa: CASSSRDNQETQYF

v_call: TRBV6-1
clone_size: -
cdr3_aa: CASSVLAGRNTGELFF

v_call: TRBV27
clone_size: -
cdr3_aa: CASSLSSPGTEAFF

v_call: TRBV5-4
clone_size: -
cdr3_aa: CASSLTDRGLHEQYF

v_call: TRBV27
clone_size: -
cdr3_aa: CASGTTTGNYGYTF

v_call: TRBV30
clone_size: -
cdr3_aa: CAWSVWDRGSNGYTF

v_call: TRBV21-1
clone_size: -
cdr3_aa: CASSTQGFQETQYF

v_call: TRBV6-5
clone_size: -
cdr3_aa: CASRGTGRGELFF

v_call: TRBV5-1
clone_size: -
cdr3_aa: CASSWGGRTEAFF

v_call: TRBV19
clone_size: -
cdr3_aa: CASRGDRGQVSVEAFF

v_call: TRBV20-1
clone_size: few
cdr3_aa: CSASLGGRGYEQYF

v_call: TRBV19
clone_size: -
cdr3_aa: CATLDRGNQETQYF

v_call: TRBV7-7
clone_size: -
cdr3_aa: CASSHSSYNEQFF

v_call: TRBV7-8
clone_size: -
cdr3_aa: CASTPSRKGIRNTGELFF